These 18 T cell receptor beta chains came from one sample sequenced in a study of OX40 agonist ivuxolimab in advanced cancers. The repertoire was sequenced with immunoSEQ multiplex PCR; TCRdb's copy has only in-frame clones and lacks some. The sample carries some 47,000 clones, approximately 80% recorded once. Sample: CD4+ or CD8+ T cells sorted from blood, taken in a trial of the OX40 agonist ivuxolimab. These receptors were taken from an adult with an advanced solid tumor such as melanoma, head and neck, liver or kidney cancer.

J is TRBJ2-5 and V is TRBV6-5; 12 bases are a match to TRBD2. The DNA matches TRBJ2-7 better at its end, which makes the J call doubtful. There are 13 residues in the CDR3. CDR1 is MNHEY and CDR2 is SVGAGI in the germline V gene. The chain's CDR3 is CASHRLAGDEQYF. The CDR3 DNA follows: TGTGCCAGCCACCGACTAGCGGGAGACGAGCAGTACTTC.

This chain connects TRBV5-1 to TRBJ2-3, with 7 bases matching TRBD1. The CDR3 has 15 amino acids. The junction had 6 bases not matched to a gene; V was cut back by 4 bases and J by 1 base. CDR1 SGHRS and CDR2 YFSETQ come from the germline V gene. The CDR3 sequence is CASSPGQFGTDTQYF. CDR3 sequence (DNA): TGCGCCAGCAGCCCGGGACAGTTTGGCACAGATACGCAGTATTTT.

The rearrangement joins TRBV27 to TRBJ1-1; 12 positions agree with TRBD1. The CDR3 runs 15 residues. V was clipped by 3 bases and J by 3 bases; unmatched bases: 2. The germline CDR1 and CDR2 sequences are MNHEY and SMNVEV (reference sequence). CDR3 DNA: TGTGCCAGCAGTTTCGGGACAGGGGGCCACACTGAAGCTTTCTTT. Translated: CASSFGTGGHTEAFF.

The V gene is TRBV4-1, the J gene TRBJ2-7; 9 positions match TRBD1. J gave up 6 bases and V 1 base, and 13 bases lay outside the gene matches. CDR1 is MGHRA, CDR2 YSYEKL, per germline. The CDR3 has 17 residues. The CDR3 reads CASSQGFGTGPLGEQYF. CDR3 DNA: TGCGCCAGCAGCCAAGGTTTCGGGACAGGGCCCCTTGGCGAGCAGTACTTC.

The chain employs TRBV7-8 and TRBJ2-7; D gene uncertain. Germline V gene lookup returns CDR1 SGHVS and CDR2 FQNEAQ. Trimming left V 5 bases short and J 0 bases short, with 14 bases between. The CDR3 spans 15 residues. The CDR3 DNA reads as TGTGCCAGCAGCCCGTTGGGCGGTAGCTCCTACGAGCAGTACTTC. Encoded protein: CASSPLGGSSYEQYF.

The V gene is TRBV5-8, the J gene TRBJ2-4; D perhaps matches TRBD2 (6 bases). Trimming cost V 2 bases and J 8 bases, with 17 bases left between them. This CDR3 is 15 amino acids long. Germline CDR1 SGHTS, CDR2 YDEGEE. CDR3 loop: CASSLGGEALDIQYF. The CDR3 bases are TGTGCCAGCAGCTTAGGAGGGGAAGCGTTGGACATTCAGTACTTC.

This clone was seen a handful of times. The rearrangement joins TRBV5-4 to TRBJ2-1; a possible D gene is TRBD2 (5 bases). This CDR3 is 12 amino acids long. CDR1 is SGHNT, CDR2 YYREEE, per germline (reference sequence). Trimming cost V 3 bases and J 12 bases, with 13 bases left between them. The CDR3 region has the DNA TGTGCCAGCAGCTCCGGGGTGGAAGGGCAGTTCTTC. Protein product: CASSSGVEGQFF.

V gene TRBV2 combines with J gene TRBJ2-5; 11 bases map to TRBD2. The length of the CDR3 is 14 residues. J gave up 2 bases and V 10 bases, and 6 bases lay outside the gene matches. The V gene's germline CDR1 is SNHLY and CDR2 FYNNEI. CDR3 sequence: CATDRLAGQETQYF. The CDR3 DNA sequence: TGTGCCACCGATAGACTAGCGGGACAAGAGACCCAGTACTTC. Together with reference TRBV2 and TRBJ2-5, the CDR3 gives the full variable domain: EPEVTQTPSHQVTQMGQEVILRCVPISNHLYFYWYRQILGQKVEFLVSFYNNEISEKSEIFDDQFSVERPDGSNFTLKIRSTKLEDSAMYFCATDRLAGQETQYFGPGTRLLVL.

This rearrangement joins TRBV10-2 to TRBJ1-1; possibly TRBD1 for D (5 bases). The CDR3 runs to 15 residues. Trimming removed 2 bases at V and 1 base at J, with 11 bases between. Germline CDR1 reads WSHSY; CDR2 reads SAAADI. The DNA of the CDR3 is TGCGCCAGCAGTGAGATGGTGGGGACGAACACTGAAGCTTTCTTT. Translated: CASSEMVGTNTEAFF.

In this sample, this clone turned up a few times. V is TRBV7-2 and J is TRBJ2-1; no clear D. The CDR3 is 17 residues long. The ends were cut back, 5 bases at V and 2 bases at J, with 19 bases in the middle. Germline V gives CDR1 SGHTA, CDR2 FQGNSA. The DNA of the CDR3 is TGTGCCAGCAGCCCACCCGGCGGCACGGTTACCTACAATGAGCAGTTCTTC. Encoded protein: CASSPPGGTVTYNEQFF.

The chain uses TRBV19 and TRBJ2-7; weak D call: TRBD2 (5 bases). The CDR3 spans 12 residues. The germline V and J ends were trimmed by 8 bases and 2 bases, with 10 bases remaining between them. Germline V gives CDR1 LNHDA, CDR2 SQIVND (reference sequence). As DNA, the CDR3 is TGTGCCAGTGCGGACTCGACCTACGAGCAGTACTTC. Amino acids: CASADSTYEQYF.

This sequence joins TRBV5-5 and TRBJ1-2, with 12 bases lining up with TRBD1. Trimming took 0 bases from V and 8 from J; bases not matched to a gene: 5. Germline V lookup: CDR1 SGHKS, CDR2 YYEKEE (reference sequence). This CDR3 is built from 15 residues. The CDR3 region is CASSLVGQGALGYTF. In nucleotides, the CDR3 is TGTGCCAGCAGCTTGGTGGGACAGGGGGCTTTGGGCTACACCTTC.

This sequence joins TRBV5-6 and TRBJ2-7; 7 bases align to TRBD2. Germline lookup yields CDR1 SGHDT and CDR2 YYEEEE. J was trimmed by 5 bases and V by 5 bases; bases with no gene match: 13. This CDR3 is built from 15 residues. The CDR3 nucleotides are TGTGCCAGCAGACCGACCGGGCGGGAGTACCACGAGCAGTACTTC. Translated, it gives CASRPTGREYHEQYF.

J is TRBJ2-3 and V is TRBV27, with D unclear. CDR1 MNHEY and CDR2 SMNVEV come from the germline V gene (reference sequence). Between the trimmed V and J ends, which lost 6 bases and 5 bases, there was a span of 12 bases. The length of the CDR3 is 13 residues. The CDR3 is CASSKQVLDTQYF. DNA of the CDR3: TGTGCCAGCAGCAAGCAGGTATTAGATACGCAGTATTTT.

The chain carries TRBV4-1 and TRBJ2-7; D not resolved. The V gene lost 3 bases and the J gene lost 2 bases, with 8 bases spanning the gap. The CDR3 spans 13 residues. The germline V gene encodes CDR1 MGHRA and CDR2 YSYEKL. The CDR3 protein is CASSHRTTYEQYF. The CDR3 nucleotides read TGCGCCAGCAGCCATCGGACCACCTACGAGCAGTACTTC.

The sample holds one count of this clone. This chain joins TRBV10-2 and TRBJ1-5, with D perhaps matching TRBD1 (5 bases). The CDR3 runs 13 residues. Germline V lookup: CDR1 WSHSY, CDR2 SAAADI. Trimming pared 8 bases from V and 12 bases from J, leaving 20 bases between. The CDR3 region is CASLQQGGLFQHF. CDR3 coding DNA: TGCGCCAGCCTTCAGCAGGGAGGGCTGTTCCAGCATTTT.

The chain is built from TRBV2 and TRBJ1-2, with D unresolved. This CDR3 is built from 14 residues. Trimming stripped 7 bases from V and 0 bases from J, with 12 bases between. Germline CDR1 reads SNHLY; CDR2 reads FYNNEI. The CDR3 DNA sequence: TGTGCCAGCATCCGGGAACCAACTAACTATGGCTACACCTTC. The encoded protein is CASIREPTNYGYTF.

The chain has TRBV14 and TRBJ2-7; D gene ambiguous. The CDR3 spans 12 residues. Germline V gene data show CDR1 as SGHDN and CDR2 as FVKESK. The V end lost 0 bases, the J end lost 7 bases, and 7 bases lay between the germline ends. The CDR3 is CASSQEWSEQYF. The CDR3 nucleotides read TGTGCCAGCAGCCAAGAATGGAGTGAGCAGTACTTC.